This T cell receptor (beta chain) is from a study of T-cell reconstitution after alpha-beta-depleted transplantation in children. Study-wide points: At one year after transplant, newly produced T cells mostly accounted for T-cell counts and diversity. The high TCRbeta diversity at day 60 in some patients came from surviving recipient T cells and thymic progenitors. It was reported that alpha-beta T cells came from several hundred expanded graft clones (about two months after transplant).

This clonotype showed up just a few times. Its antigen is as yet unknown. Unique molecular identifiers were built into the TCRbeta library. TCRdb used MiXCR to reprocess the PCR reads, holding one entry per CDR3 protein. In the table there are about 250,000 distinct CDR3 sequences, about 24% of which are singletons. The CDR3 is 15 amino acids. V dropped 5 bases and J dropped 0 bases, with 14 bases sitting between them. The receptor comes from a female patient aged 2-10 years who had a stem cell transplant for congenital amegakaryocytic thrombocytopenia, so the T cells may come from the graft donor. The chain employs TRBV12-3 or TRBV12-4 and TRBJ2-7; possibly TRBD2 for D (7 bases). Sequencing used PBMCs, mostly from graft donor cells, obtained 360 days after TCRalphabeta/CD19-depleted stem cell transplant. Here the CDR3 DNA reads TGTGCCAGCAGTCACCGAGGGGGGGGCTCCTACGAGCAGTACTTC. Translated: CASSHRGGGSYEQYF.